These 3 T cell receptor beta chains originate from one sample sequenced in a study of shared clonotypes between healthy human individuals. Only in-frame clones appear in the TCRdb table, and some are missing; sequencing was by immunoSEQ multiplex PCR. The sample shows 2,500,000 or so clones, roughly 93% of them seen only once. Sequencing was performed on naive CD4+ T cells from PBMCs. As for subset: CD45RA+ positively selected. The receptors stem from a man aged 18 to 30 in good health. Some clones in this sample may be carry-over from other donors' samples.

The gene calls are TRBV27 and TRBJ2-1, with 7 bases that match TRBD1. The CDR3 has 15 amino acids. Germline V CDR1 and CDR2: MNHEY, SMNVEV (reference sequence). V shed 5 bases, J shed 2 bases, and the junction held 6 bases outside the gene matches. The CDR3 coding sequence is TGTGCCAGCAGTCACCGGGACAGAACCTACAATGAGCAGTTCTTC. This sequence encodes CASSHRDRTYNEQFF.

The rearrangement joins TRBV15 to TRBJ2-7; the match to TRBD1 covers 8 bases. Germline trimming cut 4 bases from V and 4 bases from J; bases unmatched to any gene: 6. Germline CDR1 is LNHNV and CDR2 is YYDKDF (reference sequence). The CDR3 extends over 14 amino acids. CDR3 loop: CATSTRQGLYEQYF. CDR3 bases: TGTGCCACCAGCACAAGACAGGGGCTGTACGAGCAGTACTTC.

Here the CDR3 DNA reads TGCGCCAGCAGCTTGGAGCCGGGGCCCCCCTACGAGCAGTACTTC. Translated, it gives CASSLEPGPPYEQYF. This sequence joins TRBV5-1 and TRBJ2-7, with D perhaps assigned TRBD1 or TRBD2 (5 bases each). Germline CDR1 is SGHRS and CDR2 is YFSETQ. The V end lost 0 bases, the J end lost 2 bases, and 12 bases lay between the germline ends. This CDR3 region has 15 residues.